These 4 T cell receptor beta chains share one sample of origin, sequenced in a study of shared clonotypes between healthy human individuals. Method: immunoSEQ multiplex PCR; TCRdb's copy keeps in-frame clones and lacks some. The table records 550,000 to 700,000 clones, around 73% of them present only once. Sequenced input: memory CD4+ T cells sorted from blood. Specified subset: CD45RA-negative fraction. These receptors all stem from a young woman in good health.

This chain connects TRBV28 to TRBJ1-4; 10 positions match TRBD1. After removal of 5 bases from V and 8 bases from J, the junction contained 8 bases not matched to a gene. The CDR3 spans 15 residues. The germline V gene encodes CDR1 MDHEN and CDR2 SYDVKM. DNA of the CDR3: TGTGCCAGCAGTGCTCGGACAGGGGGGCGGGAAAAACTGTTTTTT. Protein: CASSARTGGREKLFF.

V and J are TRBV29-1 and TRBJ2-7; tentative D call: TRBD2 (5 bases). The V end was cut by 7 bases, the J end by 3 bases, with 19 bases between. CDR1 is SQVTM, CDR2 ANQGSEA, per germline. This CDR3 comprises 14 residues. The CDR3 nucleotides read TGCAGCGCCCGCCCCGGGTCGGGAAACTACGAGCAGTACTTC. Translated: CSARPGSGNYEQYF.

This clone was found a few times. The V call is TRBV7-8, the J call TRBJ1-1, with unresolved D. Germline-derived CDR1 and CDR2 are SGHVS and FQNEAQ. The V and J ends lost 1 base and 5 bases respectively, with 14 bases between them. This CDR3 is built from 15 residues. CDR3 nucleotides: TGTGCCAGCAGCTTAGTACTGGGTTCGGGGACTGAAGCTTTCTTT. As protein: CASSLVLGSGTEAFF.

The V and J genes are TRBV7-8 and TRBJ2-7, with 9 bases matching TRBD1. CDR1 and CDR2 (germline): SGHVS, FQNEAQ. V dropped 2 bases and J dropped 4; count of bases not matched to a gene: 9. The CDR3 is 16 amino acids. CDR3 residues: CASSLNQDRGVYEQYF. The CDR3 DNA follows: TGTGCCAGCAGCTTAAATCAGGACAGGGGTGTATACGAGCAGTACTTC.